The 4 T cell receptor beta chains in this list originate from one sample, sequenced in a study of blood T cells in healthy people across ages. Combining a sample-barcoded 5' primer with a J-beta primer mix, a second PCR ran for 7 to 11 cycles. Each CDR3 protein is one row after TCRdb ran MiXCR on the 5' RACE reads. The table records over a million distinct CDR3 sequences, 59% of them present only once. The specimen sequenced was blood. Source of these receptors: a young man in good health.

The genes are TRBV4-2 and TRBJ1-6; D not certain. Trimming cost V 0 bases and J 7 bases, with 7 bases left between them. CDR3 length equals 14 residues. Germline V gene sequence: CDR1 LGHNA, CDR2 YNFKEQ. The CDR3 protein is CASSQDQENSPLHF. CDR3 coding DNA: TGTGCCAGCAGCCAAGACCAGGAAAATTCACCCCTCCACTTT.

This chain connects TRBV10-3 to TRBJ1-1; no reliable D call. The V and J ends lost 3 bases and 2 bases respectively, with 10 bases between them. The CDR3 has 14 amino acids. The germline V gene encodes CDR1 ENHRY and CDR2 SYGVKD. The CDR3 coding sequence is TGTGCCATCAGTGAACGTCAGAGCAACACTGAAGCTTTCTTT. Encoded protein: CAISERQSNTEAFF.

CDR3: CATRTLYGYTF. The DNA of the CDR3 is TGTGCCACACGGACGCTCTATGGCTACACCTTC. The chain employs TRBV2 and TRBJ1-2; no clear D gene. Looked up from germline, CDR1 is SNHLY and CDR2 is FYNNEI. V lost 10 bases and J 4 bases, leaving 10 bases between the germline ends. This CDR3 is built from 11 residues.

This clonotype was seen a few times. This rearrangement joins TRBV20-1 to TRBJ1-2; the D gene is possibly TRBD1 (6 bases). This CDR3 is 13 amino acids long. Germline V gene lookup returns CDR1 DFQATT and CDR2 SNEGSKA (reference sequence). The V end was cut by 6 bases, the J end by 3 bases, with 14 bases between. The CDR3, as DNA: TGCAGTGCCCGAGCACAGGGAGACTATGGCTACACCTTC. Translated, it gives CSARAQGDYGYTF.